Listed below are T cell receptor beta chains from one sample, sequenced in a study of cytomegalovirus exposure and HLA in healthy donors. TCRdb's copy holds only in-frame clones and misses some; the assay was immunoSEQ multiplex PCR. Here the sample spans roughly 160,000 clones, about four fifths being singletons. What was sequenced was PBMCs. Every receptor here comes from a man in his forties or fifties in good health and CMV-seropositive. Each CDR3 is given with its conserved first and last residue. Expanded clones are given a class, and other clones once, few, many or no size at all.

clone size: NA
V gene: TRBV19
J gene: TRBJ1-5
CDR3 length: 13
CDR3 protein: CASSRGQGQPQHF

clone size: NA
V gene: TRBV27
J gene: TRBJ1-5
CDR3 length: 18
CDR3 protein: CASSSVGQRVGSNQPQHF

clone size: NA
V gene: TRBV5-1
J gene: TRBJ2-3
CDR3 length: 13
CDR3 protein: CASSPRVGDTQYF

clone size: NA
V gene: TRBV18
J gene: TRBJ1-6
CDR3 length: 14
CDR3 protein: CASSPSGFGSPLHF

clone size: NA
V gene: TRBV7-9
J gene: TRBJ2-1
CDR3 length: 15
CDR3 protein: CASSLAQGARNEQFF

clone size: NA
V gene: TRBV7-2
J gene: TRBJ2-2
CDR3 length: 15
CDR3 protein: CASSLGLAGVGELFF

clone size: NA
V gene: TRBV29-1
J gene: TRBJ2-2
CDR3 length: 13
CDR3 protein: CSVAQGAGGELFF

clone size: NA
V gene: TRBV15
J gene: TRBJ2-7
CDR3 length: 17
CDR3 protein: CATSRDYWSREVVEQYF

clone size: NA
V gene: TRBV4-3
J gene: TRBJ2-3
CDR3 length: 16
CDR3 protein: CASSQEPQVVTDTQYF

clone size: few
V gene: TRBV7-3
J gene: TRBJ2-2
CDR3 length: 13
CDR3 protein: CASSMTGTGELFF

clone size: NA
V gene: TRBV7-2
J gene: TRBJ1-6
CDR3 length: 14
CDR3 protein: CASSFRDGQSPLHF

clone size: NA
V gene: TRBV19
J gene: TRBJ2-5
CDR3 length: 13
CDR3 protein: CASRDYNGETQYF

clone size: once
V gene: TRBV29-1
J gene: TRBJ1-1
CDR3 length: 13
CDR3 protein: CSVKGQLNTEAFF

clone size: NA
V gene: TRBV4-3
J gene: TRBJ2-7
CDR3 length: 15
CDR3 protein: CASSQDRRSSYEQYF

clone size: NA
V gene: TRBV11-2
J gene: TRBJ2-7
CDR3 length: 15
CDR3 protein: CASSLDGTGGLEQYF

clone size: NA
V gene: TRBV19
J gene: TRBJ2-7
CDR3 length: 12
CDR3 protein: CASAGSHYEQYF

clone size: NA
V gene: TRBV29-1
J gene: TRBJ1-5
CDR3 length: 13
CDR3 protein: CSVSKDMGQPQHF

clone size: NA
V gene: TRBV7-2
J gene: TRBJ1-3
CDR3 length: 15
CDR3 protein: CASSRTGTSGNTIYF

clone size: NA
V gene: TRBV19
J gene: TRBJ2-1
CDR3 length: 15
CDR3 protein: CASSIDVGLNNEQFF